Listed below are T cell receptor beta chains from one sample, sequenced in a study of CD8 T cells in Susac syndrome. TCRdb used MiXCR to reprocess the immunoSEQ multiplex PCR reads, holding one entry per CDR3 protein. The repertoire holds about 130,000 distinct CDR3 sequences, with 90% to 95% as singletons. Sequenced sample: CD4+ T cells from PBMCs. The receptors come from a human donor in good health. Each CDR3 is given with its conserved first and last residue. A D gene is named only where the DNA matches it firmly. Clone sizes are given selectively: once, few, many, or a class where the clone is expanded.

V	D	J	size	DNA	CDR3
TRBV18	TRBD1	TRBJ2-7	NA	TGTGCCAGCTCACCGGACAGGGTTTACGAGCAGTACTTC	CASSPDRVYEQYF
TRBV3-1	NA	TRBJ2-5	NA	TGTGCCAGCAGCCAAGTGCTCCCAGAGACCCAGTACTTC	CASSQVLPETQYF
TRBV2	NA	TRBJ1-1	few	TGTGCCAGCAGTGGGCAGCCGAACACTGAAGCTTTCTTT	CASSGQPNTEAFF
TRBV10-3	TRBD2	TRBJ2-7	NA	TGTGCCATCAGGAATCTAGCGGGAGGGACCTCCTACGAGCAGTACTTC	CAIRNLAGGTSYEQYF
TRBV5-1	NA	TRBJ2-5	NA	TGCGCCAGCAAGGAGGGGGACAAGGAGACCCAGTACTTC	CASKEGDKETQYF
TRBV6-1	NA	TRBJ2-5	NA	TGTGCCAGCACCTTAGGAGGACTAGAGACCCAGTACTTC	CASTLGGLETQYF
TRBV27	TRBD1	TRBJ2-1	NA	TGTGCCAGCAGTACCTACCCGACAGGGGTGGGTAATGAGCAGTTCTTC	CASSTYPTGVGNEQFF
TRBV20-1	NA	TRBJ1-5	NA	TGCAGTGCTAGGGGCAGGGGAAACCAGCCCCAGCATTTT	CSARGRGNQPQHF
TRBV14	NA	TRBJ2-5	NA	TGTGCCAGCAGCCAGTTAGCGGTATCGCCCCAAGGGACCCAGTACTTC	CASSQLAVSPQGTQYF
TRBV28	NA	TRBJ2-4	NA	TGTGCCAGCGGGGGGGCGGAGACCATAGCCAAAAACATTCAGTACTTC	CASGGAETIAKNIQYF
TRBV15	NA	TRBJ2-7	NA	TGTGCCACCAGCAGAGTTGGGGGCGACTCCTACGAGCAGTACTTC	CATSRVGGDSYEQYF
TRBV28	TRBD1	TRBJ2-7	NA	TGTGCCAGCAGCAGGACAGGGGAGTACGAGCAGTACTTC	CASSRTGEYEQYF
TRBV19	NA	TRBJ2-5	NA	TGTGCCAGTCGGCACGGCGGAGAGACCCAGTACTTC	CASRHGGETQYF
TRBV3-1	NA	TRBJ2-2	NA	TGTGCCAGCAGCCCAGGGACGACCGGGGAGCTGTTTTTT	CASSPGTTGELFF
TRBV6-1	NA	TRBJ2-7	NA	TGTGCCAGCAGTGAACACAGGGACCGCTCCTACGAGCAGTACTTC	CASSEHRDRSYEQYF
TRBV5-1	TRBD1	TRBJ2-5	NA	TGCGCCAGCAGCCCGGGACAGCAGATAGAGACCCAGTACTTC	CASSPGQQIETQYF
TRBV7-7	TRBD2	TRBJ2-5	NA	TGTGCCAGCAGCCGGAGCGGGAGCGGAGAGACCCAGTACTTC	CASSRSGSGETQYF
TRBV27	NA	TRBJ1-4	NA	TGTGCCAGCAGAAGAAACGGAAAACTGTTTTTT	CASRRNGKLFF
TRBV3-1	TRBD2	TRBJ2-1	once	TGTGCCAGCAGCCAAGGCCTAGCGGGAAATTCCTACAATGAGCAGTTCTTC	CASSQGLAGNSYNEQFF
TRBV29-1	NA	TRBJ2-7	few	TGCAGCGTTGAAGTCGGCGGCTACTACGAGCAGTACTTC	CSVEVGGYYEQYF
TRBV7-2	TRBD2	TRBJ2-3	NA	TGTGCCAGCAGCTTAAGGGGACTAGCGGGAGAAGATACGCAGTATTTT	CASSLRGLAGEDTQYF
TRBV12-3/TRBV12-4	NA	TRBJ2-5	NA	TGTGCCAGCAGTCGTCCAGGGGTATTGAGAGAGACCCAGTACTTC	CASSRPGVLRETQYF
TRBV24-1	NA	TRBJ2-3	NA	TGTGCCACCAGTTCCGGGAGTGCAACAGATACGCAGTATTTT	CATSSGSATDTQYF
TRBV6-5	NA	TRBJ1-5	NA	TGTGCCAGCAGTTACGGGTTCCGGGGGCGAGGGGACAATCAGCCCCAGCATTTT	CASSYGFRGRGDNQPQHF
TRBV5-4	NA	TRBJ2-7	once	TGTGCCAGCAGTGGATGGGGAGGAGGAGAGCAGTACTTC	CASSGWGGGEQYF
TRBV2	NA	TRBJ2-5	NA	TGTGCCAGCAGTAGGTGGGGGCGACAAGAGACCCAGTACTTC	CASSRWGRQETQYF
TRBV29-1	NA	TRBJ1-1	NA	TGCAGCGTTGAAGATCCAGCTTTCTTT	CSVEDPAFF
TRBV2	TRBD1	TRBJ1-1	NA	TGTGCCAGCTTTAGGGACAGATCGGGCACTGAAGCTTTCTTT	CASFRDRSGTEAFF
TRBV3-1	NA	TRBJ1-3	NA	TGTGCCAGCAGCTTTTTTGAGAGAGGGGCCGGAAACACCATATATTTT	CASSFFERGAGNTIYF
TRBV12-3/TRBV12-4	NA	TRBJ1-2	NA	TGTGCCAGCAGCTTTCGCCATTCTAACTATGGCTACACCTTC	CASSFRHSNYGYTF
TRBV3-1	NA	TRBJ1-2	NA	TGTGCCAGCAGCCAGGGGCAAAACTATGGCTACACCTTC	CASSQGQNYGYTF
TRBV2	TRBD1	TRBJ2-7	NA	TGTGCCAGCAGTGAAAGACAGGGGTTCTCCTACGAGCAGTACTTC	CASSERQGFSYEQYF
TRBV18	NA	TRBJ2-1	NA	TGTGCCAGCTCCCCAGGAGGGGCCAATGAGCAGTTCTTC	CASSPGGANEQFF
TRBV19	NA	TRBJ2-3	NA	TGTGCCAGTACGGGAGTCGGGGGCGGTACGCAGTATTTT	CASTGVGGGTQYF
TRBV29-1	NA	TRBJ1-2	NA	TGCAGCGTTGAAGATGGGGGCCAGGGACGTGGCTACACCTTC	CSVEDGGQGRGYTF
TRBV6-5	NA	TRBJ1-1	NA	TGTGCCAGCAGTTACTCCTCCCGAACTGAAGCTTTCTTT	CASSYSSRTEAFF
TRBV20-1	NA	TRBJ1-2	NA	TGCAGTGCTTGGGACATCGATGGCTATGGCTACACCTTC	CSAWDIDGYGYTF
TRBV19	TRBD1	TRBJ2-1	NA	TGTGCCAGTAGTCCCCGGACAGGGGGAGGCAATGAGCAGTTCTTC	CASSPRTGGGNEQFF
TRBV7-9	NA	TRBJ1-2	NA	TGTGCCAGCAGCTTAGTACCAGGATCTTTATATGGCTACACCTTC	CASSLVPGSLYGYTF
TRBV18	NA	TRBJ2-7	NA	TGTGCCAGCTCTCCGGGGACGAGGCAGTACGAGCAGTACTTC	CASSPGTRQYEQYF
TRBV7-8	TRBD2	TRBJ2-1	NA	TGTGCCAGCAGCTCCCAAGCGGGACTAGCGGGAGATGAGCAGTTCTTC	CASSSQAGLAGDEQFF
TRBV19	TRBD2	TRBJ2-7	NA	TGTGCCAGTAGCCTCGGAGCGGGAGTGCGGGAGCAGTACTTC	CASSLGAGVREQYF
TRBV19	NA	TRBJ1-5	NA	TGTGCCAGTAGTCCTAATAGCAATCAGCCCCAGCATTTT	CASSPNSNQPQHF
TRBV6-1	NA	TRBJ2-7	NA	TGTGCCAGTACAAGACAGGAGTCCTCCTACGAGCAGTACTTC	CASTRQESSYEQYF
TRBV7-9	TRBD2	TRBJ2-5	NA	TGTGCCAGCAGCGCCAGACTAGCGGGAGTGGCAGAGACCCAGTACTTC	CASSARLAGVAETQYF
TRBV3-1	NA	TRBJ2-3	NA	TGTGCCAGCAGCCAAGACGAGGGCCTAAGCACAGATACGCAGTATTTT	CASSQDEGLSTDTQYF
TRBV20-1	NA	TRBJ1-2	NA	TGCAGTGCTAGAGATCTAACAGGGCTAGGCTATGGCTACACCTTC	CSARDLTGLGYGYTF
TRBV20-1	TRBD1	TRBJ1-1	NA	TGCAGTGCTAGAGGGAGGTCGGGACAGGGGGCTCTTATGAACACTGAAGCTTTCTTT	CSARGRSGQGALMNTEAFF
TRBV12-3/TRBV12-4	TRBD2	TRBJ2-3	NA	TGTGCCAGCAGTACCAGGACTAGCGAGGCAGATACGCAGTATTTT	CASSTRTSEADTQYF
TRBV5-1	NA	TRBJ2-2	NA	TGCGCCAGCAGCTTGGAACATAACACCGGGGAGCTGTTTTTT	CASSLEHNTGELFF
TRBV6-2/TRBV6-3	NA	TRBJ2-7	NA	TGTGCCAGCAGGGGGGTAACCTACGAGCAGTACTTC	CASRGVTYEQYF
TRBV5-1	NA	TRBJ2-7	NA	TGCGCCAGCAGTTCGACCCGAGGGCTTACCTACGAGCAGTACTTC	CASSSTRGLTYEQYF
TRBV9	NA	TRBJ1-2	NA	TGTGCCAGCAGCGACCTCGGGGGACTGTACGGCTACACCTTC	CASSDLGGLYGYTF
TRBV5-1	NA	TRBJ2-5	NA	TGCGCCAGCAGCCCGACAACCCGAGAGACCCAGTACTTC	CASSPTTRETQYF
TRBV14	NA	TRBJ1-1	NA	TGTGCCAGCAGCCCCTTAGGGGGAGGGACTGAAGCTTTCTTT	CASSPLGGGTEAFF
TRBV7-9	NA	TRBJ2-1	NA	TGTGCCAGCTCAATCCGGGCCTCAGGGAATGAGCAGTTCTTC	CASSIRASGNEQFF
TRBV27	TRBD1	TRBJ2-1	NA	TGTGCCAGCAGTCAGAAAACAGGGGGCTCCTACAATGAGCAGTTCTTC	CASSQKTGGSYNEQFF
TRBV28	TRBD1	TRBJ2-4	NA	TGTGCCAGTATTTCGACCGGGACAGGGGCTCTCTGGTGGTTC	CASISTGTGALWWF
TRBV2	TRBD1	TRBJ2-7	NA	TGTGCCAGCCAACAGGGGGCGAGGGAGCAGTACTTC	CASQQGAREQYF